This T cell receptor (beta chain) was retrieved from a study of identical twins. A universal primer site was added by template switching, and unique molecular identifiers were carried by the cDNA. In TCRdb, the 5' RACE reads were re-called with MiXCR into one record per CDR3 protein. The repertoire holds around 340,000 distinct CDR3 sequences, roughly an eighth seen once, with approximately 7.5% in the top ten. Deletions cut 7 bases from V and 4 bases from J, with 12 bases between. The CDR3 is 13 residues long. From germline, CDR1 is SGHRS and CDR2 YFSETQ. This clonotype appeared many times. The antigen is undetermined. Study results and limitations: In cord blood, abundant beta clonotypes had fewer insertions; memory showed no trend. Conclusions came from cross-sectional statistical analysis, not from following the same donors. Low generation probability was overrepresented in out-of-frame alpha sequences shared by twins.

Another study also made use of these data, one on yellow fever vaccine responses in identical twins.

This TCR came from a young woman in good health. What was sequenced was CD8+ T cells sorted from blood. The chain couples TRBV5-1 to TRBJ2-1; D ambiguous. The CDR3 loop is CASAVLDYNEQFF. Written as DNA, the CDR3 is TGCGCCAGCGCGGTCCTAGATTACAATGAGCAGTTCTTC.